The 26 T cell receptor beta chains below come from one sample, sequenced in a study of blood T cell repertoires in COVID-19. The data were produced by immunoSEQ multiplex PCR, yet TCRdb's version contains in-frame clones alone and is incomplete. The sample records approximately 190,000 clones, roughly 87% being singletons. Sequencing used peripheral blood. These receptors all stem from a woman in her thirties or forties with acute or convalescent COVID-19.

The chain uses TRBV5-6 and TRBJ1-2; no reliable D call. The CDR3 loop spans 13 amino acids. The germline V gene encodes CDR1 SGHDT and CDR2 YYEEEE. Trimming stripped 0 bases from V and 2 bases from J, with 5 bases between. CDR3 DNA: TGTGCCAGCAGCTTGGACAGAAACTATGGCTACACCTTC. Protein product: CASSLDRNYGYTF.

This clone was counted between two and nine times. The chain employs TRBV29-1 and TRBJ2-5; D perhaps matches TRBD2 (5 bases). This CDR3 contains 12 residues. Germline assignment: CDR1 SQVTM and CDR2 ANQGSEA. The V end was cut by 6 bases, the J end by 3 bases, with 11 bases between. The CDR3 DNA sequence: TGCAGCGTCGGACGGGAAAAAGAGACCCAGTACTTC. The encoded protein is CSVGREKETQYF. The whole variable domain, filled in from reference TRBV29-1 and TRBJ2-5, reads SAVISQKPSRDICQRGTSLTIQCQVDSQVTMMFWYRQQPGQSLTLIATANQGSEATYESGFVIDKFPISRPNLTFSTLTVSNMSPEDSSIYLCSVGREKETQYFGPGTRLLVL.

V is TRBV11-3 and J is TRBJ2-7; 10 positions agree with TRBD2. The V gene end was trimmed by 3 bases and the J gene end by 7 bases; junction bases not matched to a gene: 6. There are 14 residues in the CDR3. The germline V gene has CDR1 SGHNT and CDR2 YENEEA. CDR3 amino acids: CASSFTGLASEQYF. DNA of the CDR3: TGTGCCAGCAGCTTCACGGGACTAGCGAGTGAGCAGTACTTC. Using reference TRBV11-3 and TRBJ2-7 for the parts outside the CDR3, the full variable domain is EAGVVQSPRYKIIEKKQPVAFWCNPISGHNTLYWYLQNLGQGPELLIRYENEEAVDDSQLPKDRFSAERLKGVDSTLKIQPAELGDSAVYLCASSFTGLASEQYFGPGTRLTVT.

This clone has a single count. The gene calls are TRBV10-3 and TRBJ2-3; TRBD2 matches at 14 bases. With V trimmed by 6 bases and J by 1 base, 6 bases remained unmatched. Per germline, CDR1 ENHRY and CDR2 SYGVKD. The CDR3 consists of 17 residues. The CDR3 reads CAIRPGLAGERTDTQYF. CDR3 in DNA: TGTGCCATCAGGCCGGGACTAGCGGGGGAACGCACAGATACGCAGTATTTT.

This chain uses TRBV18 with TRBJ1-1; D ambiguous. Germline assignment: CDR1 KGHSH and CDR2 LQKENI. V lost 7 bases to trimming and J lost 0 bases, with 9 bases between them. CDR3 size: 13 residues. CDR3 DNA sequence: TGTGCCAGCTGCCCAGGAATGAACACTGAAGCTTTCTTT. Residues: CASCPGMNTEAFF.

The rearrangement joins TRBV9 to TRBJ1-1; TRBD1 aligns across 7 bases. Germline V CDR1 and CDR2: SGDLS, YYNGEE. This CDR3 region has 15 residues. Trimming cost V 3 bases and J 6 bases; bases outside gene matches: 11. CDR3 region: CASSAWGDRGAEAFF. The CDR3 DNA is TGTGCCAGCAGCGCGTGGGGGGACAGAGGCGCTGAAGCTTTCTTT.

V is TRBV14 and J is TRBJ2-7; D may be TRBD2 (5 bases). Germline V gene lookup returns CDR1 SGHDN and CDR2 FVKESK. V was trimmed by 2 bases and J by 5 bases, leaving 16 bases between them. CDR3 length equals 15 residues. CDR3 in DNA: TGTGCCAGCAGCCAACCCGAGGGAAGTACGAACGAGCAGTACTTC. Translation: CASSQPEGSTNEQYF.

This chain uses TRBV7-8 with TRBJ2-5; 12 nucleotides align to TRBD2. Germline lookup yields CDR1 SGHVS and CDR2 FQNEAQ. This CDR3 region has 17 residues. The ends lost 1 base at V and 4 bases at J; junction bases unmatched: 7. CDR3 DNA sequence: TGTGCCAGCAGCTTAGGGGCTAGCGGGGGGGCTAGAGAGACCCAGTACTTC. Amino acid sequence: CASSLGASGGARETQYF.

The chain has TRBV30 and TRBJ2-1, with 7 nucleotides matching TRBD2. The junction had 7 bases not matched to a gene; V was cut back by 2 bases and J by 6 bases. CDR1 is GTSNPN, CDR2 SVGIG, per germline (reference sequence). The CDR3 consists of 14 residues. This CDR3 reads CAWSLGEGRNEQFF. Here the CDR3 DNA reads TGTGCCTGGAGTTTGGGGGAGGGCCGCAATGAGCAGTTCTTC. The full variable domain, with the rest looked up from reference TRBV30 and TRBJ2-1, is SQTIHQWPATLVQPVGSPLSLECTVEGTSNPNLYWYRQAAGRGLQLLFYSVGIGQISSEVPQNLSASRPQDRQFILSSKKLLLSDSGFYLCAWSLGEGRNEQFFGPGTRLTVL.

The genes are TRBV19 and TRBJ1-1; D is uncertain. Germline V gives CDR1 LNHDA, CDR2 SQIVND (reference sequence). V was clipped by 5 bases and J by 0 bases, with 13 bases between them. The CDR3 covers 15 residues. CDR3 region: CASSSRTALNTEAFF. Written as DNA, the CDR3 is TGTGCCAGTAGTTCGCGGACTGCGCTGAACACTGAAGCTTTCTTT. Looking up the rest from reference TRBV19 and TRBJ1-1 gives the full variable domain: DGGITQSPKYLFRKEGQNVTLSCEQNLNHDAMYWYRQDPGQGLRLIYYSQIVNDFQKGDIAEGYSVSREKKESFPLTVTSAQKNPTAFYLCASSSRTALNTEAFFGQGTRLTVV.

The CDR3 loop reads CASSLDPGPTGQPQHF. Written as DNA, the CDR3 is TGTGCCAGCAGCTTAGATCCGGGCCCCACGGGGCAGCCCCAGCATTTT. The V gene is TRBV7-6, the J gene TRBJ1-5; D is uncertain. CDR3 length equals 16 residues. The V end was cut by 1 base, the J end by 7 bases, with 17 bases between. Germline V gene sequence: CDR1 SGHVS, CDR2 FNYEAQ.

Only one count was recorded for this clone. V usage is TRBV29-1 and J usage is TRBJ1-5; D remains ambiguous. CDR1 is SQVTM, CDR2 ANQGSEA, per germline. V lost 4 bases to trimming and J lost 6 bases, with 16 bases between them. CDR3 length: 14 residues. As DNA, the CDR3 is TGCAGCGTTGCGGGAAATGAGGTGGGTCAGCCCCAGCATTTT. Its protein product is CSVAGNEVGQPQHF.

The J gene is TRBJ1-6, the V gene TRBV27; D is perhaps TRBD1 (6 bases). This CDR3 spans 14 amino acids. Per germline, CDR1 MNHEY and CDR2 SMNVEV (reference sequence). Trimming pared 6 bases from V and 10 bases from J, leaving 16 bases between. CDR3 nucleotides: TGTGCCAGCAGACTAACAGGGTATTACTCACCCCTCCACTTT. Amino acids: CASRLTGYYSPLHF.

V usage is TRBV3-1 (or the pseudogene TRBV3-2) and J usage is TRBJ2-7, with TRBD1 matching over 8 bases. Germline V gene sequence: CDR1 LGHDT, CDR2 YNNKEL (reference sequence). The ends lost 3 bases at V and 10 bases at J; junction bases unmatched: 11. The CDR3 is made up of 14 amino acids. This CDR3 reads CASSQSDRAFTQYF. Written as DNA, the CDR3 is TGTGCCAGCAGCCAGTCGGACAGGGCTTTCACACAGTACTTC.

This chain uses TRBV4-1 with TRBJ2-7, with no clear D. V lost 1 base and J 6 bases, leaving 13 bases between the germline ends. The CDR3 runs to 14 residues. Germline-derived CDR1 and CDR2 are MGHRA and YSYEKL. CDR3 in DNA: TGCGCCAGCAGCCAAGGGGTCGTGGAGTCCGAGCAGTACTTC. Amino acid sequence: CASSQGVVESEQYF.

V and J are TRBV10-3 and TRBJ2-1, with TRBD2 identical over 14 bases. The CDR3 is made up of 16 amino acids. J gave up 7 bases and V 10 bases, and 12 bases lay outside the gene matches. Germline CDR1 reads ENHRY; CDR2 reads SYGVKD. CDR3 amino acids: CATQTSGGATGNEQFF. The DNA of the CDR3 is TGTGCCACCCAGACTAGCGGGGGGGCCACGGGGAATGAGCAGTTCTTC.

This clone was seen a single time. The rearrangement uses TRBV28 and TRBJ1-4; D is uncertain. Per the germline V gene, CDR1 is MDHEN and CDR2 is SYDVKM. Trimming removed 6 bases from V and 6 bases from J, with 5 bases in between. The CDR3 totals 11 residues. CDR3 nucleotides: TGTGCCAGCAGCGTTTATGAAAAACTGTTTTTT. This gives the protein CASSVYEKLFF.

A single count supports this clone. This sequence joins TRBV7-8 and TRBJ2-6; D call uncertain. The CDR3 extends over 15 amino acids. The germline V gene encodes CDR1 SGHVS and CDR2 FQNEAQ. Trimming pared 2 bases from V and 12 bases from J, leaving 17 bases between. CDR3 loop: CASSLPPGPRFVLTF. CDR3 sequence (DNA): TGTGCCAGCAGCTTACCCCCGGGTCCCCGGTTCGTCCTGACTTTC.

The V gene is TRBV12-2, the J gene TRBJ1-5. TRBV12-2 is assigned pseudogene status. This CDR3 is built from 15 residues. For the CDR3, the DNA is TGTGCAAGTCGTTGGGGGGGCTATAGCAATCAGCCCCAGCATTTT. Protein sequence: CASRWGGYSNQPQHF.

The rearrangement joins TRBV7-9 to TRBJ2-2; 8 nucleotides match TRBD2. Per germline, CDR1 SEHNR and CDR2 FQNEAQ (reference sequence). J gave up 7 bases and V 7 bases, and 11 bases lay outside the gene matches. This CDR3 region has 15 residues. The CDR3 loop is CASTTISGTFGELFF. The CDR3 nucleotides are TGTGCCAGCACCACAATTAGCGGGACGTTCGGGGAGCTGTTTTTT.

This clone was counted a single time. V and J are TRBV7-6 and TRBJ1-1, with TRBD1 as a possible D gene (6 bases). Germline values: CDR1 SGHVS, CDR2 FNYEAQ. The CDR3 spans 14 residues. Trimming removed 7 bases at V and 10 bases at J, with 22 bases between. The DNA of the CDR3 is TGTGCCAGCACGGGGGGGCCCAACCCAGGGCGAGCTTTCTTT. Protein sequence: CASTGGPNPGRAFF.

This chain connects TRBV5-1 to TRBJ1-5, with D possibly being TRBD1 (5 bases). Trimming took 0 bases from V and 6 from J, leaving 16 bases between them. Germline CDR1 and CDR2: SGHRS and YFSETQ. The CDR3 is 16 residues long. CDR3 DNA sequence: TGCGCCAGCAGCTTGGTGACGGGGGTTTGCTGTCAGCCCCAGCATTTT. Translation: CASSLVTGVCCQPQHF.

The chain is built from TRBV5-6 and TRBJ1-1, with a weak D call TRBD1 (5 bases). Looked up from germline, CDR1 is SGHDT and CDR2 is YYEEEE. The length of the CDR3 is 14 residues. Trimming cost V 1 base and J 4 bases, with 11 bases left between them. CDR3 coding DNA: TGTGCCAGCAGCTTGTTTCAGGGATCCACTGAAGCTTTCTTT. This encodes CASSLFQGSTEAFF. The whole variable domain, remainder taken from reference TRBV5-6 and TRBJ1-1, is DAGVTQSPTHLIKTRGQQVTLRCSPKSGHDTVSWYQQALGQGPQFIFQYYEEEERQRGNFPDRFSGHQFPNYSSELNVNALLLGDSALYLCASSLFQGSTEAFFGQGTRLTVV.

This clone was seen only once. The chain is built from TRBV10-3 and TRBJ1-5, with 11 positions matching TRBD1. Germline V gene data show CDR1 as ENHRY and CDR2 as SYGVKD. V gave up 3 bases and J gave up 6 bases; unmatched junction bases: 10. The CDR3 extends over 17 amino acids. CDR3 sequence: CAISDGQGARDGQPQHF. The DNA for the CDR3 is TGTGCCATCAGTGATGGACAGGGGGCGCGGGATGGTCAGCCCCAGCATTTT.

This rearrangement joins TRBV29-1 to TRBJ1-4, with D possibly matching TRBD1 (5 bases). Germline CDR1 reads SQVTM; CDR2 reads ANQGSEA. The V and J ends lost 7 bases and 8 bases respectively, with 11 bases between them. The CDR3 spans 11 residues. The CDR3 nucleotides are TGCAGCGGCGGGGGGTTAGAAAAACTGTTTTTT. This codes for CSGGGLEKLFF. The whole variable domain, filled in from reference TRBV29-1 and TRBJ1-4, reads SAVISQKPSRDICQRGTSLTIQCQVDSQVTMMFWYRQQPGQSLTLIATANQGSEATYESGFVIDKFPISRPNLTFSTLTVSNMSPEDSSIYLCSGGGLEKLFFGSGTQLSVL.

The CDR3 reads CSASKPSGSRNNEQFF. In DNA, the CDR3 is TGCAGTGCTAGTAAGCCTAGCGGGAGCCGCAACAATGAGCAGTTCTTC. The V gene is TRBV20-1, the J gene TRBJ2-1, with 10 positions matching TRBD2. V shed 3 bases, J shed 5 bases, and the junction held 10 bases outside the gene matches. The germline V gene has CDR1 DFQATT and CDR2 SNEGSKA (reference sequence). The CDR3 loop spans 16 amino acids.